The TCR beta chain under discussion was sequenced for a study of tumor and adjacent non-tumor tissue in lung cancer. Study-level information: Approximately 4 million productive TCRbeta reads were obtained per sample on average.

A remark on this clonotype: This CDR3 is missing its conserved last phenylalanine or tryptophan, likely due to a read error.

The template was RNA from unsorted bulk tissue. Chemotherapy-naive patients with new lung cancer underwent thoracic surgery in China, August–November 2014. CDR3 length: 14 amino acids. Germline V gives CDR1 GTSNPN, CDR2 SVGIG (reference sequence). V lost 2 bases, J lost 4 bases, and 15 bases lay in between. A modified ARM-PCR protocol with three rounds of nested PCR amplified TCRbeta. TCRdb used MiXCR to reprocess the multiplex PCR reads, holding one entry per CDR3 protein. The data show 75,000 to 80,000 distinct CDR3 sequences, 75% to 90% seen once. The receptor was isolated from a woman aged 50 to 65 with non-small cell lung cancer. The chain recombines TRBV30 with TRBJ2-7; possible D gene TRBD2, 5 bases. The sequenced material came from lung tumor tissue. This CDR3 is CAWSWAERMYEQYL. CDR3 DNA sequence: TGTGCCTGGAGTTGGGCAGAGCGGATGTACGAGCAGTACTTA.